These T cell receptor beta chains were read from a single sample in a study of blood T cell repertoires in COVID-19. TCRdb keeps only in-frame clones here, not all; method: immunoSEQ multiplex PCR. Counted here are some 460,000 clones, roughly nine tenths occurring once; the ten biggest clones make up 0.7%. The specimen was PBMCs or T cells enriched from blood (not recorded which). The receptors were sampled from a woman between 18 and 29 years old who had recovered from COVID-19. Each CDR3 is given with its conserved first and last residue. A D gene is named only where the DNA matches it firmly. Clone size is shown for a subset of rows, as once, few, many or a class of expanded clone.

D gene	V gene	J gene	clone size	CDR3 DNA	CDR3 protein
NA	TRBV5-1	TRBJ1-4	NA	TGCGCCAGCAGCTCGTACCGGGTGGCAACTAATGAAAAACTGTTTTTT	CASSSYRVATNEKLFF
NA	TRBV7-8	TRBJ1-6	once	TGTGCCAGCAGCTCGACCAAGGACCCGGGGGGTTCACCCCTCCACTTT	CASSSTKDPGGSPLHF
TRBD1	TRBV19	TRBJ1-1	NA	TGTGCCAGTACCCCGGACAGGGGCTCCTTTGAAGCTTTCTTT	CASTPDRGSFEAFF
NA	TRBV7-9	TRBJ1-4	NA	TGTGCCAGCAGTCCCCAGGGGTACGGTAATGAAAAACTGTTTTTT	CASSPQGYGNEKLFF
TRBD1	TRBV11-2	TRBJ2-7	NA	TGTGCCAGCAGCTTGGGACAGGGGGCGGACGAGCAGTACTTC	CASSLGQGADEQYF
TRBD1	TRBV28	TRBJ2-7	NA	TGTGCCAGCAGACCAACCACCGGGACAGGTGCCTACGAGCAGTACTTC	CASRPTTGTGAYEQYF
NA	TRBV3-1/TRBV3-2	TRBJ1-5	once	TGTGCCAGCAGCCAAGGTCCACTCCAGCCCCAGCATTTT	CASSQGPLQPQHF
NA	TRBV5-1	TRBJ1-6	NA	TGCGCCAGCAGCTTGAATGGAGAACTCTATAATTCACCCCTCCACTTT	CASSLNGELYNSPLHF
NA	TRBV30	TRBJ1-4	few	TGTGCCTGGGGCCCGGGGGGAACGAATGAAAAACTGTTTTTT	CAWGPGGTNEKLFF
TRBD1	TRBV2	TRBJ1-5	NA	TGTGCCAGCAGTGACGGGACAGCTAGCAATCAGCCCCAGCATTTT	CASSDGTASNQPQHF
NA	TRBV7-8	TRBJ1-5	NA	TGTGCCAGCAGCTTACGCGAAGGACAGCGCAATCAGCCCCAGCATTTT	CASSLREGQRNQPQHF
NA	TRBV19	TRBJ2-1	NA	TGTGCCAGTAGTATCTCTTACCCCGGGGGTTACAATGAGCAGTTCTTC	CASSISYPGGYNEQFF
NA	TRBV7-8	TRBJ1-3	NA	TGTGCCAGCAGCCCCGAGACAGGCACGATATATTTT	CASSPETGTIYF
TRBD2	TRBV4-1	TRBJ2-5	NA	TGCGCCAGCAGCCAAGAACCTAGCGGTCAAGAGACCCAGTACTTC	CASSQEPSGQETQYF
NA	TRBV21-1	TRBJ1-2	NA	TGTGCCAGCAGCAAATTCCCGGGGGGACAGGGGAATGGCTACACCTTC	CASSKFPGGQGNGYTF
TRBD1	TRBV19	TRBJ1-2	NA	TGTGCCAGTAGCCCCTCGTCGGACAGGATTAACGGCTACACCTTC	CASSPSSDRINGYTF
NA	TRBV6-5	TRBJ1-2	NA	TGTGCCAGCAGGGTGGGGGGGCTTTACTATGGCTACACCTTC	CASRVGGLYYGYTF
NA	TRBV4-1	TRBJ1-6	NA	TGCGCCAGCAGCCAAGTCGTTGTGGTGAGCTCCTATAATTCACCCCTCCACTTT	CASSQVVVVSSYNSPLHF
TRBD1	TRBV27	TRBJ1-6	NA	TGTGCCAGCAGATCTCCGGGACAGACCGCGGATCCCCTCCACTTT	CASRSPGQTADPLHF
NA	TRBV11-2	TRBJ1-1	NA	TGTGCCAGCAGCCGTACCACCACAGGGAACACTGAAGCTTTCTTT	CASSRTTTGNTEAFF
TRBD1	TRBV10-3	TRBJ1-3	NA	TGTGCCATCAGTTGGGACAGCAACTCTGGAAACACCATATATTTT	CAISWDSNSGNTIYF
NA	TRBV10-3	TRBJ1-2	NA	TGTGCCATCAGCCCCGGAGGGCTCCTCGAAGGGTATGGCTACACCTTC	CAISPGGLLEGYGYTF
TRBD2	TRBV30	TRBJ2-1	NA	TGTGCCTGGAAAGGGACTAGCGGGTACAATGAGCAGTTCTTC	CAWKGTSGYNEQFF
NA	TRBV7-7	TRBJ1-1	NA	TGTGCCAGCAGGCAACGGGGAGGAGCTTTCTTT	CASRQRGGAFF
TRBD2	TRBV2	TRBJ2-1	NA	TGTGCCAGCAGTGAGCGACGAGGGGAGGGGAATGAGCAGTTCTTC	CASSERRGEGNEQFF
TRBD1	TRBV7-9	TRBJ1-4	NA	TGTGCCAGCAACGACAGGGCCCTTAATGAAAAACTGTTTTTT	CASNDRALNEKLFF
TRBD1	TRBV2	TRBJ1-5	NA	TGTGCCAGCAGGGATAGGACAGGGGGAGGAGGGCAGCCCCAGCATTTT	CASRDRTGGGGQPQHF
TRBD1	TRBV11-2	TRBJ1-1	NA	TGTGCCAGCCAGCCGGGACAGGGGGCACAAGCTTTCTTT	CASQPGQGAQAFF
NA	TRBV19	TRBJ1-1	NA	TGTGCCAGTAGTATATGGACCCTCGGACACTTGAACACTGAAGCTTTCTTT	CASSIWTLGHLNTEAFF
NA	TRBV18	TRBJ2-7	NA	TGTGCCAGCTCACCATTAGGCGGGCAGGGGAACGAGCAGTACTTC	CASSPLGGQGNEQYF
NA	TRBV28	TRBJ2-3	NA	TGTGCCAGCAGTTCTCCGGGATCGTCAACCCTGGGGGATACGCAGTATTTT	CASSSPGSSTLGDTQYF
NA	TRBV3-1/TRBV3-2	TRBJ2-1	NA	TGTGCCAGCAGCCAAGGAGCGGATCAGTCCTACAATGAGCAGTTCTTC	CASSQGADQSYNEQFF
TRBD1	TRBV7-2	TRBJ1-3	NA	TGTGCCAGCAACCTCGCCGGACAGGGGGCTTCGGACACCATATATTTT	CASNLAGQGASDTIYF
TRBD1	TRBV27	TRBJ2-2	NA	TGTGCCAGCACGGACAGGCCCACCGGGGAGCTGTTTTTT	CASTDRPTGELFF
NA	TRBV18	TRBJ1-3	NA	TGTGCCAGCTCACGTCCTACCACTGGAAACACCATATATTTT	CASSRPTTGNTIYF
NA	TRBV19	TRBJ1-6	NA	TGTGCCAGTAGTTCTAGACAGGCTTATAATTCACCCCTCCACTTT	CASSSRQAYNSPLHF
TRBD2	TRBV7-2	TRBJ2-1	NA	TGTGCCAGCAGCTCCTCTAGCGGGGGTGAAACGAATGAGCAGTTCTTC	CASSSSSGGETNEQFF
TRBD1	TRBV19	TRBJ1-2	NA	TGTGCCAGTAGCCTCCGGGACAGGGGGCTTGGCTACACCTTC	CASSLRDRGLGYTF
NA	TRBV6-1	TRBJ1-1	NA	TGTGCCAGCAGTGAGAGAATGGGCCAGGGGAACACTGAAGCTTTCTTT	CASSERMGQGNTEAFF
NA	TRBV7-3	TRBJ1-1	once	TGTGCCAGCAGCTTAAAACCTATGGGGCCGAACACTGAAGCTTTCTTT	CASSLKPMGPNTEAFF
NA	TRBV7-2	TRBJ2-3	NA	TGTGCCAGCAGCTTAGGGGGGACTAGCACAGATACGCAGTATTTT	CASSLGGTSTDTQYF
NA	TRBV12-5	TRBJ2-3	few	TGTGCTAGTGCAGGGGGCACAGATACGCAGTATTTT	CASAGGTDTQYF
NA	TRBV3-1/TRBV3-2	TRBJ2-7	NA	TGTGCCAGCAGCCAAGATAGGGGAAACTACGAGCAGTACTTC	CASSQDRGNYEQYF
NA	TRBV6-5	TRBJ1-2	NA	TGTGCCAGCATCATACAGGGTTGGAGTGACTATGGCTACACCTTC	CASIIQGWSDYGYTF
NA	TRBV9	TRBJ1-1	NA	TGTGCCAGCAGCGTAGACTTAGACACTGAAGCTTTCTTT	CASSVDLDTEAFF
NA	TRBV5-6	TRBJ1-3	NA	TGTGCCAGCAGTTTTGCAGGGGTCGCTGGAAACACCATATATTTT	CASSFAGVAGNTIYF
TRBD2	TRBV9	TRBJ2-1	NA	TGTGCCAGCAGCGCCACCCTAGCGGGGTGGGGTATCGATGAGCAGTTCTTC	CASSATLAGWGIDEQFF
NA	TRBV4-1	TRBJ1-1	NA	TGCGCCAGCAGCCCACAGGTTGGTGTTGACACTGAAGCTTTCTTT	CASSPQVGVDTEAFF
TRBD1	TRBV28	TRBJ1-5	NA	TGTGCCAGCACAAGGGGGCTGGGTCAGCCCCAGCATTTT	CASTRGLGQPQHF